This T cell receptor (beta chain) is from a study of T-cell memory formation after mild COVID-19. About the research overall: Most TCR clusters belonged to a single donor.

Germline V lookup: CDR1 SGHRS, CDR2 YFSETQ. V shed 0 bases and J 6 bases; nucleotides not matched to a gene: 6. The CDR3 is 14 amino acids. Constant-segment primers were used for 5'RACE, and the resulting TCR alpha and TCR beta cDNA libraries carried sample barcodes and UMIs. One entry per CDR3 protein results from TCRdb running MiXCR on the 5' RACE reads. The sample has about 410,000 distinct CDR3 sequences; 15% to 20% are singletons. Whole-study results and caveats: Researchers found some responding clones in pre-infection memory, a sign that cross-reactive memory joined. CD4+ clones that contracted lay mainly in CM and EM; CD8+ ones lay in EMRA.

This clonotype was detected only a few times. No antigen is known for it. This clonotype originated in a man younger than 30 who had mild COVID-19 (a few samples of this study predate the infection). Cell type and time point are not known. This chain links TRBV5-1 with TRBJ2-7; 7 bases are shared with TRBD1. The specimen was PBMCs or a T cell subset sorted from them (not recorded which). The CDR3 spells CASSLAGSGGEQYF. In DNA form, the CDR3 reads TGCGCCAGCAGCTTGGCAGGGTCAGGGGGCGAGCAGTACTTC.